Included here is one T cell receptor (beta chain) sequence, with context. Antigen unknown. These data originate in a study of cytomegalovirus exposure and HLA in healthy donors. Overall study context: Sequencing of around 200 million T cells in an earlier analysis found approximately 120 million unique TCR beta sequences. Study conclusions and caveats: The majority of TCR sequences were rare, yet some public TCRs appeared in many donors. Later analysis identified a missense DCLRE1C variant that was linked to TCR beta V- and J-gene trimming. The study put some 150 TCR beta chains on its list as cytomegalovirus-associated.

The PCR had 60 Vbeta and 13 Jbeta primers. Sequencing was performed with immunoSEQ multiplex PCR; in TCRdb, only in-frame clones are kept and a portion is missing. This table has some 170,000 clones, more than 60% appearing once. This TCR was recovered from a human donor in good health. The sequencing sample was made of PBMCs.

CDR3 sequence (DNA): TGTGCCTGGAGTACGACAGGGGCCAATCAGCCCCAGCATTTT. Translation gives CAWSTTGANQPQHF. This chain connects TRBV30 to TRBJ1-5; 8 nucleotides line up with TRBD1. J gave up 3 bases and V 2 bases, and 3 bases lay outside the gene matches. Germline V gene lookup returns CDR1 GTSNPN and CDR2 SVGIG (reference sequence). This CDR3 contains 14 residues.